This TCR beta chain was sequenced for a study of early stage breast cancer tumors. General observations from the study: Compared with adjacent normal breast tissue, tumors showed around 2.7-fold greater T cell density and higher clonality. Most shared enriched TCRB sequences were commonly generated ones.

Here immunoSEQ multiplex PCR was the method, and the copy in TCRdb shows in-frame clones only, minus some. This table holds about 34,000 clones, 74% found once. Trimming removed 6 bases at V and 2 bases at J, with 11 bases between. Germline values: CDR1 ENHRY, CDR2 SYGVKD. This CDR3 region has 14 residues. As concerns this clone: Its antigen is undetermined.

The chain uses TRBV10-3 and TRBJ2-1; D perhaps matches TRBD2 (6 bases). Sequencing used breast tumor tissue. The receptor comes from a person aged 25 to 39 with breast cancer. CDR3 loop: CAIREGFAYNEQFF. For the CDR3, the DNA is TGTGCCATCAGGGAGGGATTCGCCTACAATGAGCAGTTCTTC.